This is a list of T cell receptor beta chains from one sample in a study of blood T cell repertoires in COVID-19. Sequenced by immunoSEQ multiplex PCR; TCRdb stores in-frame clones only, minus some. The table records over 60,000 clones, 90% of them present only once. Sequencing was done on a sample of peripheral blood. These receptors originate from a woman of 80 years or more with active or convalescent COVID-19. Each CDR3 is given with its conserved first and last residue. D genes are given only for firm matches. The listing skips clone size in some rows; elsewhere it reads once, few, many or a size class.

V gene	D gene	J gene	clone size	CDR3 DNA	CDR3 protein
TRBV29-1	.	TRBJ2-7	once	TGCAGCGTCGAAACAGGGTTTTCCTACGAGCAGTACTTC	CSVETGFSYEQYF
TRBV19	TRBD2	TRBJ2-5	.	TGTGCCAGCCCCCCGGGGGGGCTCCAAGAGACCCAGTACTTC	CASPPGGLQETQYF
TRBV29-1	TRBD1	TRBJ1-2	.	TGCAGCGTTGAAGTTGGTGGGACAGGATATGGCTACACCTTC	CSVEVGGTGYGYTF
TRBV19	.	TRBJ1-5	.	TGTGCCAGTAGTTCCCGCGACGAGGGCAATCAGCCCCAGCATTTT	CASSSRDEGNQPQHF
TRBV4-1	.	TRBJ1-6	.	TGCGCCAGCAGCCATAGCGGGGGAAGATCACCCCTCCACTTT	CASSHSGGRSPLHF
TRBV5-1	TRBD1	TRBJ2-7	.	TGCGCCAGCAGCACAAGGACAGGGCCTACCTACGAGCAGTACTTC	CASSTRTGPTYEQYF
TRBV5-6	.	TRBJ1-2	.	TGTGCCAGCAGCTTGATGACAGCCCTCTCTAACTATGGCTACACCTTC	CASSLMTALSNYGYTF
TRBV11-2	.	TRBJ1-2	.	TGTGCCAGCAGCCCGGGGAGGGGTGGGGATAACTATGGCTACACCTTC	CASSPGRGGDNYGYTF
TRBV15	.	TRBJ1-6	.	TGTGCCACCAGCCTGAGTAATTCACCCCTCCACTTT	CATSLSNSPLHF
TRBV5-1	TRBD1	TRBJ2-2	.	TGCGCCAGCAGGCCAGGGGGCTTCACCGGGGAGCTGTTTTTT	CASRPGGFTGELFF
TRBV19	TRBD1	TRBJ2-1	.	TGTGCCAGTAGTACCGGGACAGAACCTTACAATGAGCAGTTCTTC	CASSTGTEPYNEQFF
TRBV3-1/TRBV3-2	TRBD2	TRBJ2-7	.	TGTGCCAGCAGCCCCGGGGTGCGGGGGGGCCGTAAGTGGTTCTACGAGCAGTACTTC	CASSPGVRGGRKWFYEQYF
TRBV30	TRBD1	TRBJ2-7	.	TGTGCCTGGAGTGCTGACAGGGGGACCTACGAGCAGTACTTC	CAWSADRGTYEQYF
TRBV20-1	TRBD1	TRBJ1-2	.	TGCAGTGCTAGTTCGGGACAGTGGGTTAGGGGCTATGGCTACACCTTC	CSASSGQWVRGYGYTF
TRBV12-3/TRBV12-4	.	TRBJ1-1	.	TGTGCCAGCAGAAGGGGGGGGACTGAAGCTTTCTTT	CASRRGGTEAFF
TRBV19	TRBD1	TRBJ1-5	.	TGTGCCAGTAGTAAACCGGGACAGGGGAATCAGCCCCAGCATTTT	CASSKPGQGNQPQHF
TRBV9	TRBD1	TRBJ2-7	.	TGTGCCAGCAGCGTGGGACAGGGTAGCCACGAGCAGTACTTC	CASSVGQGSHEQYF
TRBV4-3	TRBD1	TRBJ2-2	.	TGCGCCAGCAGCCAAGGTGGACAGGGGGTCACCGGGGAGCTGTTTTTT	CASSQGGQGVTGELFF
TRBV7-3	.	TRBJ2-5	.	TGTGCCAGCAGCTTAAGTGCCAGAGGGGAGACCCAGTACTTC	CASSLSARGETQYF
TRBV7-2	.	TRBJ2-2	.	TGTGCCAGCAGCGCCGGAGGGAGAACCGGGGAGCTGTTTTTT	CASSAGGRTGELFF
TRBV5-4	TRBD1	TRBJ2-7	few	TGTGCCAGCAGTCCCGGGACAGCCTACGAGCAGTACTTC	CASSPGTAYEQYF
TRBV30	.	TRBJ1-1	.	TGTGCCTGGAGTCTACGCCCCAGACGGGAGAACACTGAAGCTTTCTTT	CAWSLRPRRENTEAFF
TRBV5-1	.	TRBJ1-2	.	TGCGCCACCTCCCGAGCAGGGGACTATGGCTACACCTTC	CATSRAGDYGYTF
TRBV6-5	TRBD1	TRBJ1-3	.	TGTGCCAGCAGGACGGGACAGTTCTCTGGAAACACCATATATTTT	CASRTGQFSGNTIYF